The 26 T cell receptor beta chains below come from one sample, sequenced in a study of CD8 T cells in Susac syndrome. Reverse transcription of 0.5 to 1 ug RNA was performed with random hexamers. TCRdb ran MiXCR on the immunoSEQ multiplex PCR reads and lists one entry per CDR3 protein. The table includes around 71,000 distinct CDR3 sequences, 93% detected once. The sequenced sample was CD4+ T cells from PBMCs. These receptors were collected from a human donor with Susac syndrome.

V gene TRBV28 combines with J gene TRBJ2-3; D remains unclear. CDR3 length: 16 amino acids. V was shortened by 8 bases and J by 2 bases, with 20 bases between the two germline ends. Germline V CDR1 and CDR2: MDHEN, SYDVKM. This CDR3 reads CASLSTGTAYTDTQYF. DNA of the CDR3: TGTGCCAGCCTTTCCACCGGCACCGCTTACACAGATACGCAGTATTTT. Full variable domain (missing parts from reference TRBV28 and TRBJ2-3): DVKVTQSSRYLVKRTGEKVFLECVQDMDHENMFWYRQDPGLGLRLIYFSYDVKMKEKGDIPEGYSVSREKKERFSLILESASTNQTSMYLCASLSTGTAYTDTQYFGPGTRLTVL.

As DNA, the CDR3 is TGTGCCAGCAGTGTCTGGGGATCTGAAGAGACCCAGTACTTC. This sequence encodes CASSVWGSEETQYF. The V call is TRBV2, the J call TRBJ2-5, with D uncertain. CDR3 size: 14 residues. From germline, CDR1 is SNHLY and CDR2 FYNNEI. Trimming removed 4 bases from V and 3 bases from J, with 12 bases in between.

This sequence joins TRBV9 and TRBJ2-7; 7 nucleotides agree with TRBD2. Trimming cost V 2 bases and J 2 bases; bases outside gene matches: 7. The CDR3 has 15 amino acids. Germline CDR1 is SGDLS and CDR2 is YYNGEE. CDR3 sequence reads: CASSVTAGETYEQYF. CDR3 bases: TGTGCCAGCAGCGTTACGGCGGGGGAGACCTACGAGCAGTACTTC.

This chain links TRBV12-3 or TRBV12-4 with TRBJ2-1; 8 positions agree with TRBD2. This CDR3 spans 15 amino acids. V dropped 6 bases and J dropped 4; count of bases not matched to a gene: 8. The chain's CDR3 is CASSLSGARYNEQFF. CDR3 sequence (DNA): TGTGCCAGCAGCCTTAGCGGGGCCCGTTACAATGAGCAGTTCTTC.

This chain connects TRBV12-3 or TRBV12-4 to TRBJ1-2; no definite D call. This CDR3 has 15 residues. Trimming took off 5 bases at V and 1 base at J, with 14 bases between the two ends. The CDR3 protein is CASSPQFLDNYGYTF. The CDR3 region has the DNA TGTGCCAGCAGTCCTCAGTTCTTGGATAACTATGGCTACACCTTC.

V is TRBV20-1 and J is TRBJ2-3, with D possibly being TRBD2 (6 bases). V lost 1 base to trimming and J lost 2 bases, with 13 bases between them. Germline-derived CDR1 and CDR2 are DFQATT and SNEGSKA (reference sequence). There are 15 residues in the CDR3. This chain's CDR3 is CSARGASEITDTQYF. The CDR3 DNA is TGCAGTGCTAGAGGGGCTAGCGAAATCACAGATACGCAGTATTTT.

CDR3 region: CAWSQDTEAFF. The CDR3 nucleotides are TGTGCCTGGAGTCAGGACACTGAAGCTTTCTTT. The V and J genes are TRBV30 and TRBJ1-1; D remains unclear. The V end was cut by 2 bases, the J end by 3 bases, with 4 bases between. Germline-derived CDR1 and CDR2 are GTSNPN and SVGIG (reference sequence). This CDR3 is 11 amino acids long.

V usage is TRBV7-9 and J usage is TRBJ1-3; 8 positions agree with TRBD1. Trimming removed 4 bases from V and 3 bases from J; junction bases left unmatched: 14. CDR1 and CDR2 from the germline V gene are SEHNR and FQNEAQ (reference sequence). The CDR3 runs 18 residues. CDR3 coding DNA: TGTGCCAGCAGCTCCCTGCAAGGTGGCAGGGGGCTTGGAAACACCATATATTTT. Translating gives CASSSLQGGRGLGNTIYF.

The genes are TRBV20-1 and TRBJ2-3; tentative D call: TRBD2 (5 bases). Germline lookup yields CDR1 DFQATT and CDR2 SNEGSKA (reference sequence). V was clipped by 0 bases and J by 6 bases, with 16 bases between them. CDR3 length equals 15 residues. The CDR3 here is CSARDPSPLSDTQYF. DNA for the CDR3: TGCAGTGCTAGAGATCCTAGCCCGCTGTCGGATACGCAGTATTTT.

The rearrangement joins TRBV24-1 to TRBJ1-2; tentatively, D is TRBD1 (6 bases). This CDR3 is 14 amino acids long. CDR1 is KGHDR and CDR2 is SFDVKD in the germline V gene. V lost 3 bases and J lost 7, with 14 bases in between. CDR3 bases: TGTGCCACCAGTGATGCGGGAGGGGGAGGTGGCTACACCTTC. Residues: CATSDAGGGGGYTF.

The chain joins TRBV6-5 to TRBJ1-5, with 9 bases matching TRBD1. With V trimmed by 7 bases and J by 5 bases, 9 bases remained unmatched. CDR1 MNHEY and CDR2 SVGAGI come from the germline V gene. The CDR3 is made up of 15 amino acids. The CDR3 spells CASKRAGQGDQPQHF. DNA of the CDR3: TGTGCCAGCAAGCGCGCGGGACAGGGTGATCAGCCCCAGCATTTT.

The V call is TRBV3-1, the J call TRBJ2-3; D is unclear. CDR1 and CDR2 from the germline V gene are LGHDT and YNNKEL (reference sequence). Trimming removed 0 bases from V and 8 bases from J, with 12 bases in between. The CDR3 has 14 amino acids. CDR3 DNA sequence: TGTGCCAGCAGCCAAGAGTTAAGGAGCGCTACGCAGTATTTT. This translates into CASSQELRSATQYF.

To note about this clonotype: At one end the junction does not follow the germline gene, possibly because of a read error. The V and J genes are TRBV7-2 and TRBJ1-2; unclear D gene. Germline V gene sequence: CDR1 SGHTA, CDR2 FQGNSA. This CDR3 is built from 12 residues. The CDR3 DNA follows: TGTGCCAGCTGCTTAGGGTTTGGGGGCTACACCTTC. Its translation is CASCLGFGGYTF.

Only one count was recorded for this clonotype. The chain has TRBV6-1 and TRBJ2-4, with D unclear. The V and J ends lost 7 bases and 0 bases respectively, with 10 bases between them. This CDR3 region has 14 residues. The germline gives CDR1 MNHNS, CDR2 SASEGT. The CDR3 bases are TGTGCCAGCACCGAGGAGCTAGCCAAAAACATTCAGTACTTC. The encoded protein is CASTEELAKNIQYF.

This clonotype was seen a handful of times. The chain combines TRBV7-2 with TRBJ1-5, with 9 bases identical to TRBD1. Germline CDR1 SGHTA, CDR2 FQGNSA. The CDR3 covers 14 residues. After removal of 5 bases from V and 4 bases from J, the junction contained 3 bases not matched to a gene. CDR3 region: CASSPGTGNQPQHF. Here the CDR3 DNA reads TGTGCCAGCAGCCCAGGGACAGGGAATCAGCCCCAGCATTTT.

The V gene is TRBV28, the J gene TRBJ2-7; maybe TRBD1 (5 bases). V shed 4 bases and J shed 5 bases, with 21 bases lying between them. The CDR3 has 16 amino acids. Germline values: CDR1 MDHEN, CDR2 SYDVKM. The CDR3: CASSYGASRPVDEQYF. CDR3 nucleotide sequence: TGTGCCAGCAGTTATGGGGCCAGCCGACCCGTGGACGAGCAGTACTTC.

The chain uses TRBV19 and TRBJ2-7, with a weak D call TRBD2 (6 bases). V was clipped by 8 bases and J by 3 bases, with 14 bases between them. The germline CDR1 and CDR2 sequences are LNHDA and SQIVND (reference sequence). The length of the CDR3 is 13 residues. In DNA, the CDR3 is TGTGCCAGTTGGCGGGGCCCCGGCTACGAGCAGTACTTC. Protein product: CASWRGPGYEQYF.

The sample holds a few counts of this clonotype. This sequence joins TRBV7-2 and TRBJ2-7, with D uncertain. Trimming stripped 5 bases from V and 0 bases from J, with 11 bases between. CDR3 length: 14 residues. The germline CDR1 and CDR2 sequences are SGHTA and FQGNSA. DNA of the CDR3: TGTGCCAGCAGCCCGAGGACCTTCTCCTACGAGCAGTACTTC. It codes for CASSPRTFSYEQYF.

The chain uses TRBV18 and TRBJ1-5; D is unresolved. Trimming left V 0 bases short and J 2 bases short, with 8 bases between. Germline V lookup: CDR1 KGHSH, CDR2 LQKENI. This CDR3 has 15 amino acids. CDR3 region: CASSPPSKGNQPQHF. The CDR3 DNA reads TGTGCCAGCTCACCACCCAGCAAGGGCAATCAGCCCCAGCATTTT.

In its sample, this clonotype was seen once. The chain joins TRBV7-9 to TRBJ2-7; D gene unclear. Trimming left V 3 bases short and J 7 bases short, with 10 bases between. This CDR3 spans 12 amino acids. The germline gives CDR1 SEHNR, CDR2 FQNEAQ (reference sequence). Here the CDR3 reads CASSLQSREQYF. CDR3 bases: TGTGCCAGCAGCTTGCAGTCGAGAGAGCAGTACTTC.

CDR3 amino acids: CASSSATGTIYEQYF. CDR3 bases: TGCGCCAGCAGCTCTGCGACAGGAACGATCTACGAGCAGTACTTC. J is TRBJ2-7 and V is TRBV5-1, with D perhaps matching TRBD1 (6 bases). Germline V gene data show CDR1 as SGHRS and CDR2 as YFSETQ. V gave up 3 bases and J gave up 3 bases, with 16 bases separating them. The CDR3 length is 15 residues. Filled out from reference TRBV5-1 and TRBJ2-7, the complete variable domain reads KAGVTQTPRYLIKTRGQQVTLSCSPISGHRSVSWYQQTPGQGLQFLFEYFSETQRNKGNFPGRFSGRQFSNSRSEMNVSTLELGDSALYLCASSSATGTIYEQYFGPGTRLTVT.

The CDR3 loop reads CASSLDPRYNEQFF. As DNA, the CDR3 is TGTGCCAGCAGCTTAGATCCGCGCTACAATGAGCAGTTCTTC. The rearrangement links TRBV7-2 to TRBJ2-1, with unresolved D. V gave up 1 base and J gave up 3 bases, with 7 bases separating them. This CDR3 has 14 amino acids. Germline-derived CDR1 and CDR2 are SGHTA and FQGNSA.

This rearrangement joins TRBV4-3 to TRBJ1-4; D ambiguous. The CDR3 length is 13 residues. From germline, CDR1 is LGHNA and CDR2 YSLEER. Between the trimmed V and J ends, which lost 0 bases and 7 bases, there was a span of 6 bases. CDR3 protein: CASSQDTSEKLFF. In nucleotides, the CDR3 is TGCGCCAGCAGCCAAGATACCAGTGAAAAACTGTTTTTT.

The genes are TRBV28 and TRBJ1-2; no reliable D call. V shed 4 bases and J shed 4 bases, with 7 bases lying between them. CDR1 and CDR2 from the germline V gene are MDHEN and SYDVKM. The CDR3 spans 12 residues. CDR3 bases: TGTGCCAGCAGTTCCCTCGTCTATGGCTACACCTTC. This codes for CASSSLVYGYTF.

The J gene is TRBJ2-1, the V gene TRBV3-1; D is tentatively TRBD1 or TRBD2 (5 bases each). Germline CDR1 reads LGHDT; CDR2 reads YNNKEL (reference sequence). The CDR3 has 13 residues. Trimming pared 3 bases from V and 10 bases from J, leaving 13 bases between. In DNA, the CDR3 is TGTGCCAGCAGCCAGACACAGTGGGACGAGCAGTTCTTC. Translating gives CASSQTQWDEQFF.

V is TRBV7-9 and J is TRBJ2-3; D might be TRBD2 (6 bases). Trimming left V 1 base short and J 6 bases short, with 14 bases between. Germline CDR1 and CDR2: SEHNR and FQNEAQ (reference sequence). The CDR3 loop spans 15 amino acids. CDR3 amino acids: CASSLGAGRTDTQYF. The CDR3 nucleotides read TGTGCCAGCAGCTTAGGGGCGGGGAGAACCGATACGCAGTATTTT.